The 29 T cell receptor beta chains in this list originate from one sample, sequenced in a study of blood T cell repertoires in COVID-19. Sequenced by immunoSEQ multiplex PCR; TCRdb stores in-frame clones only, minus some. The table lists about 59,000 clones, roughly 80% of them singletons. Sequencing was performed on peripheral blood. Source of these receptors: a woman aged 50 to 60 with active or convalescent COVID-19.

Note on this clone: Other DNA sequences in the sample encode the same CDR3. This rearrangement joins TRBV7-9 to TRBJ2-7, with 7 bases that match TRBD1. Germline-derived CDR1 and CDR2 are SEHNR and FQNEAQ (reference sequence). This CDR3 has 12 amino acids. With 6 bases clipped from V and 3 bases from J, the junction kept 2 bases outside the gene matches. The chain's CDR3 is CASSPGGYEQYF. Written as DNA, the CDR3 is TGTGCCAGCAGTCCAGGGGGCTACGAGCAGTACTTC. Full variable domain (missing parts from reference TRBV7-9 and TRBJ2-7): DTGVSQNPRHKITKRGQNVTFRCDPISEHNRLYWYRQTLGQGPEFLTYFQNEAQLEKSRLLSDRFSAERPKGSFSTLEIQRTEQGDSAMYLCASSPGGYEQYFGPGTRLTVT.

CDR3 DNA sequence: TGCGCCAGCAGCTTGTCACAGTCTCACAATGAGCAGTTCTTC. Its translation: CASSLSQSHNEQFF. This sequence joins TRBV5-1 and TRBJ2-1; D call uncertain. The germline V gene encodes CDR1 SGHRS and CDR2 YFSETQ. The V end lost 1 base, the J end lost 5 bases, and 10 bases lay between the germline ends. The CDR3 is 14 amino acids.

The J gene is TRBJ2-3, the V gene TRBV28; tentatively, D is TRBD2 (5 bases). This CDR3 is built from 16 residues. Trimming took off 3 bases at V and 0 bases at J, with 13 bases between the two ends. Germline V gene sequence: CDR1 MDHEN, CDR2 SYDVKM. CDR3 loop: CASSLGGFLSTDTQYF. The CDR3 bases are TGTGCCAGCAGTTTGGGCGGGTTTCTGAGCACAGATACGCAGTATTTT.

In DNA form, the CDR3 reads TGTGCCAGCTCACCTCCTAGCGGGACGATGAATACGCAGTATTTT. Encoded protein: CASSPPSGTMNTQYF. The chain combines TRBV18 with TRBJ2-3; 9 bases are a match to TRBD2. The CDR3 runs 15 residues. The V segment lost 3 bases and the J segment 7 bases; nucleotides outside the gene matches: 8. Per germline, CDR1 KGHSH and CDR2 LQKENI.

This clone was counted between two and nine times. The chain recombines TRBV4-2 with TRBJ2-5; 8 nucleotides align to TRBD2. The CDR3 is 15 amino acids. The V gene end was trimmed by 5 bases and the J gene end by 4 bases; junction bases not matched to a gene: 9. Germline V gene lookup returns CDR1 LGHNA and CDR2 YNFKEQ. The CDR3, as DNA: TGTGCCAGCAGCTACAGAGCGGGAGTTATAGAGACCCAGTACTTC. Protein product: CASSYRAGVIETQYF.

This chain's CDR3 is CASSPLTSGRTGELFF. In nucleotides, the CDR3 is TGTGCCAGCTCACCCCTTACTAGCGGGAGAACCGGGGAGCTGTTTTTT. J is TRBJ2-2 and V is TRBV18, with 11 bases lining up with TRBD2. The V and J ends lost 3 bases and 5 bases, in that order; junction bases with no gene match: 5. The CDR3 sequence is 16 residues long. CDR1 is KGHSH and CDR2 is LQKENI in the germline V gene.

This clone was detected a few times. V gene TRBV28 combines with J gene TRBJ1-4, with TRBD1 identical over 7 bases. The ends lost 5 bases at V and 7 bases at J; junction bases unmatched: 13. CDR3 length: 16 residues. CDR1 and CDR2 (germline): MDHEN, SYDVKM. The CDR3 sequence: CASSTSRGRGREKLFF. For the CDR3, the DNA is TGTGCCAGCAGTACTTCTAGGGGGCGCGGACGTGAAAAACTGTTTTTT.

The rearrangement uses TRBV9 and TRBJ1-2; D perhaps matches TRBD1 (5 bases). V was shortened by 4 bases and J by 0 bases, with 13 bases between the two germline ends. This CDR3 is 15 amino acids long. CDR1 and CDR2 from the germline V gene are SGDLS and YYNGEE. CDR3 protein: CASSPTGTANYGYTF. For the CDR3, the DNA is TGTGCCAGCAGCCCTACCGGGACTGCTAACTATGGCTACACCTTC.

This chain joins TRBV29-1 and TRBJ2-1; TRBD2 agrees at 8 bases. The length of the CDR3 is 14 residues. Germline loops: CDR1 SQVTM, CDR2 ANQGSEA. The ends lost 4 bases at V and 6 bases at J; junction bases unmatched: 8. CDR3: CSVGLKREPNEQFF. CDR3 sequence (DNA): TGCAGCGTTGGACTGAAGCGGGAGCCCAATGAGCAGTTCTTC.

The chain employs TRBV6-1 and TRBJ2-2, with 7 bases that match TRBD1. The J segment lost 2 bases and the V segment lost 1 base, leaving 4 bases of the junction unmatched. Germline values: CDR1 MNHNS, CDR2 SASEGT. The CDR3 loop spans 16 amino acids. The CDR3 is CASSEGTGANTGELFF. The CDR3, as DNA: TGTGCCAGCAGTGAAGGGACAGGAGCCAACACCGGGGAGCTGTTTTTT.

Of note for this clone: In the same sample, other DNA sequences code for this CDR3. The rearrangement links TRBV30 to TRBJ2-1, with 13 bases lining up with TRBD2. Losses at the gene ends were 2 bases for V and 9 bases for J; bases not matched to a gene: 1. This CDR3 has 13 amino acids. CDR1 and CDR2 from the germline V gene are GTSNPN and SVGIG (reference sequence). The CDR3 is CAWSRTSGSEQFF. The DNA for the CDR3 is TGTGCCTGGAGTAGGACTAGCGGGAGTGAGCAGTTCTTC.

The rearrangement joins TRBV19 to TRBJ1-6; 7 bases map to TRBD1. The CDR3 contains 12 residues. Germline V CDR1 and CDR2: LNHDA, SQIVND (reference sequence). The V gene end was trimmed by 6 bases and the J gene end by 11 bases; junction bases not matched to a gene: 4. The CDR3 DNA follows: TGTGCCAGTAGCGACAGGGAGGCACCCCTCCACTTT. As protein: CASSDREAPLHF. Drawing the rest from reference TRBV19 and TRBJ1-6, the complete variable domain is DGGITQSPKYLFRKEGQNVTLSCEQNLNHDAMYWYRQDPGQGLRLIYYSQIVNDFQKGDIAEGYSVSREKKESFPLTVTSAQKNPTAFYLCASSDREAPLHFGNGTRLTVT.

The CDR3 region has the DNA TGTGCCAGCAGCCCACAGGTGGAATCCTACGAGCAGTACTTC. It encodes CASSPQVESYEQYF. This chain uses TRBV14 with TRBJ2-7; maybe TRBD1 (5 bases). Germline loops: CDR1 SGHDN, CDR2 FVKESK. The V and J ends lost 4 bases and 1 base respectively, with 11 bases between them. This CDR3 is built from 14 residues. Full variable domain (missing parts from reference TRBV14 and TRBJ2-7): EAGVTQFPSHSVIEKGQTVTLRCDPISGHDNLYWYRRVMGKEIKFLLHFVKESKQDESGMPNNRFLAERTGGTYSTLKVQPAELEDSGVYFCASSPQVESYEQYFGPGTRLTVT.

This clone has a handful of counts. The J gene is TRBJ2-7, the V gene TRBV2; TRBD2 aligns across 8 bases. CDR1 and CDR2 (germline): SNHLY, FYNNEI. The junction had 7 bases not matched to a gene; V was cut back by 9 bases and J by 0 bases. The CDR3 has 14 amino acids. For the CDR3, the DNA is TGTGCCAGTTATAGCGGGACCGCCTCCTACGAGCAGTACTTC. Translating gives CASYSGTASYEQYF. The full variable domain, its missing parts supplied by reference TRBV2 and TRBJ2-7, is EPEVTQTPSHQVTQMGQEVILRCVPISNHLYFYWYRQILGQKVEFLVSFYNNEISEKSEIFDDQFSVERPDGSNFTLKIRSTKLEDSAMYFCASYSGTASYEQYFGPGTRLTVT.

The chain links TRBV5-6 to TRBJ2-2; 9 bases line up with TRBD2. The germline gives CDR1 SGHDT, CDR2 YYEEEE. J was trimmed by 1 base and V by 2 bases; bases with no gene match: 6. This CDR3 has 17 amino acids. As DNA, the CDR3 is TGTGCCAGCAGCTTATACGCTAGCGGGATGAACACCGGGGAGCTGTTTTTT. Its translation: CASSLYASGMNTGELFF. The complete variable domain, with remaining parts taken from reference TRBV5-6 and TRBJ2-2, reads DAGVTQSPTHLIKTRGQQVTLRCSPKSGHDTVSWYQQALGQGPQFIFQYYEEEERQRGNFPDRFSGHQFPNYSSELNVNALLLGDSALYLCASSLYASGMNTGELFFGEGSRLTVL.

The chain is built from TRBV11-2 and TRBJ2-2, with a possible D match to TRBD2 (6 bases). The CDR3 covers 15 residues. Deletions cut 1 base from V and 5 bases from J, with 11 bases between. Germline V gives CDR1 SGHAT, CDR2 FQNNGV. CDR3 coding DNA: TGTGCCAGCAGCTTAGGCTTCGGGGGAACCGGGGAGCTGTTTTTT. As protein: CASSLGFGGTGELFF.

This clone was counted at least ten times. The CDR3 DNA is TGCGCCAGCAGCTTGACGACAGGAGGCTATGGCTACACCTTC. Protein product: CASSLTTGGYGYTF. The chain couples TRBV5-1 to TRBJ1-2, with D possibly TRBD1 on 6 matching bases. This CDR3 region has 14 residues. Trimming pared 1 base from V and 4 bases from J, leaving 11 bases between. In germline, CDR1 is SGHRS, CDR2 YFSETQ.

The genes are TRBV18 and TRBJ2-2; D remains unclear. Germline V CDR1 and CDR2: KGHSH, LQKENI. With 2 bases removed from V and 8 bases from J, the gap between germline ends came to 6 bases. The CDR3 contains 12 residues. The CDR3 DNA reads as TGTGCCAGCTCACCAATCACAGGGGAGCTGTTTTTT. It encodes CASSPITGELFF.

The chain couples TRBV27 to TRBJ2-5; TRBD2 might be the D (6 bases). Trimming cost V 0 bases and J 2 bases, with 10 bases left between them. Germline V lookup: CDR1 MNHEY, CDR2 SMNVEV (reference sequence). The CDR3 spans 15 residues. CDR3 sequence: CASSLSWRGQETQYF. As DNA, the CDR3 is TGTGCCAGCAGTTTATCATGGAGGGGTCAAGAGACCCAGTACTTC.

The chain links TRBV4-2 to TRBJ2-7; D not certain. Germline V gene lookup returns CDR1 LGHNA and CDR2 YNFKEQ. Trimming cost V 0 bases and J 2 bases, with 11 bases left between them. The CDR3 is made up of 15 amino acids. The DNA for the CDR3 is TGTGCCAGCAGCCAAGATCGTAGTTCTACCTACGAGCAGTACTTC. Translation: CASSQDRSSTYEQYF.

This clone was counted once. The chain carries TRBV5-1 and TRBJ1-1; D is uncertain. The germline V gene has CDR1 SGHRS and CDR2 YFSETQ. V lost 2 bases and J lost 5, with 19 bases in between. The CDR3 has 16 amino acids. CDR3 DNA sequence: TGCGCCAGCAGCTTCGCCCTCGGCGGAGTTGGAACTGAAGCTTTCTTT. It is translated as CASSFALGGVGTEAFF.

The chain couples TRBV27 to TRBJ1-4; 9 bases map to TRBD1. CDR1 MNHEY and CDR2 SMNVEV come from the germline V gene (reference sequence). V lost 6 bases to trimming and J lost 0 bases; unmatched junction nucleotides: 5. The CDR3 length is 16 residues. The CDR3 protein is CASRRTGVATNEKLFF. CDR3 DNA: TGTGCCAGCAGGAGGACAGGGGTGGCAACTAATGAAAAACTGTTTTTT.

This sequence joins TRBV19 and TRBJ2-3; TRBD2 matches 16 bases. Germline values: CDR1 LNHDA, CDR2 SQIVND (reference sequence). The length of the CDR3 is 19 residues. The trim removed 5 bases at V and 1 base at J, leaving 9 bases unmatched. The CDR3 loop reads CASSPGGLAGGPGTDTQYF. The CDR3 coding sequence is TGTGCCAGTAGTCCGGGGGGACTAGCGGGAGGGCCGGGCACAGATACGCAGTATTTT.

The rearrangement joins TRBV7-9 to TRBJ2-1; D perhaps matches TRBD1 (6 bases). Germline CDR1 SEHNR, CDR2 FQNEAQ (reference sequence). Trimming removed 5 bases at V and 8 bases at J, with 19 bases between. The CDR3 has 15 amino acids. The CDR3 is CASSDTGTWSDEQFF. CDR3 sequence (DNA): TGTGCCAGCAGCGATACCGGGACATGGAGTGATGAGCAGTTCTTC.

V is TRBV12-3 or TRBV12-4 and J is TRBJ1-2; tentative D call: TRBD1 (5 bases). CDR3 length: 12 amino acids. V was cut by 5 bases and J by 8 bases, with 12 bases left in between. The CDR3 DNA reads as TGTGCCAGCAGTCTGGACAAATGGGGCTACACCTTC. Translated, it gives CASSLDKWGYTF.

This clone was detected ten times or more. The chain couples TRBV16 to TRBJ2-3; D perhaps matches TRBD2 (5 bases). Germline V gene sequence: CDR1 KGHSY, CDR2 FQNENV. The CDR3 has 14 amino acids. The V end lost 2 bases, the J end lost 2 bases, and 8 bases lay between the germline ends. The CDR3 loop reads CASSQRGFTDTQYF. In nucleotides, the CDR3 is TGTGCCAGCAGCCAAAGAGGGTTCACAGATACGCAGTATTTT.

The J gene is TRBJ1-3, the V gene TRBV7-9, with 10 bases lining up with TRBD1. Unmatched junction bases numbered 5, after V lost 4 bases and J lost 2 bases. CDR1 is SEHNR and CDR2 is FQNEAQ in the germline V gene (reference sequence). The CDR3 consists of 16 residues. The DNA for the CDR3 is TGTGCCAGCAGCTCCCTGGGGACAGGGGCTGGAAACACCATATATTTT. Its protein product is CASSSLGTGAGNTIYF.

This chain connects TRBV27 to TRBJ2-5; 14 positions match TRBD2. Germline lookup yields CDR1 MNHEY and CDR2 SMNVEV (reference sequence). The ends lost 5 bases at V and 0 bases at J; junction bases unmatched: 20. The CDR3 length is 22 residues. The CDR3 here is CASSPVYPGLAGEYLDQETQYF. The CDR3, as DNA: TGTGCCAGCAGTCCAGTATACCCGGGACTAGCGGGAGAGTATCTGGACCAAGAGACCCAGTACTTC.

The V call is TRBV5-1, the J call TRBJ2-1; 7 bases are a match to TRBD1. Trimming removed 4 bases from V and 3 bases from J; junction bases left unmatched: 7. There are 15 residues in the CDR3. The germline V gene encodes CDR1 SGHRS and CDR2 YFSETQ. The CDR3 bases are TGCGCCAGCAGCCTAGGACAGGCCTACTACAATGAGCAGTTCTTC. It encodes CASSLGQAYYNEQFF.